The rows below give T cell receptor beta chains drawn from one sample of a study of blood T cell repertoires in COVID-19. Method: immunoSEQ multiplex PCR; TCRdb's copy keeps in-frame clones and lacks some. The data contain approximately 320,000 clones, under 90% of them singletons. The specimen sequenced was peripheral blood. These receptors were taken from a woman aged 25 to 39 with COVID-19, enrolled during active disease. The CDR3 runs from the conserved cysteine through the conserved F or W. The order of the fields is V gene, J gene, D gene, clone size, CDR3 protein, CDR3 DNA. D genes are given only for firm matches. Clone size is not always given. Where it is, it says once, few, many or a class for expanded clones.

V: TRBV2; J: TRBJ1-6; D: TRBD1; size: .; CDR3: CASSRQGTNSPLHF; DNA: TGTGCCAGCAGTCGACAGGGGACAAATTCACCCCTCCACTTT
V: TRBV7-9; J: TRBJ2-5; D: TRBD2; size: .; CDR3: CASSLFPGGFQETQYF; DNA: TGTGCCAGCAGCTTATTTCCGGGGGGTTTCCAAGAGACCCAGTACTTC
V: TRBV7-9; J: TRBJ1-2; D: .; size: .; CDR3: CASTAGRGNYGYTF; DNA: TGTGCCAGCACCGCCGGGAGAGGCAACTATGGCTACACCTTC
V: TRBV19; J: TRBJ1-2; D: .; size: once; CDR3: CAATGGGGYTF; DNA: TGTGCCGCAACCGGGGGAGGGGGCTACACCTTC
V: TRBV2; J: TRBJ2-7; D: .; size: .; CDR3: CASRLQTDTSYEQYF; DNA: TGTGCCAGCAGGCTTCAGACAGATACTTCCTACGAGCAGTACTTC
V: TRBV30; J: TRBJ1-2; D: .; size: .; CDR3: CAWSVLWTGAF; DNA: TGTGCCTGGAGTGTACTCTGGACTGGTGCCTTC
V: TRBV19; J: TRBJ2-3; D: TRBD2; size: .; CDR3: CASSGSLAGAGDTQYF; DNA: TGTGCCAGTAGTGGATCTCTAGCGGGGGCCGGAGATACGCAGTATTTT
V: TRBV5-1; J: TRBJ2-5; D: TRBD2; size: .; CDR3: CATSRSGGAVRETQYF; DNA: TGCGCCACCAGCCGTAGCGGGGGGGCCGTAAGAGAGACCCAGTACTTC
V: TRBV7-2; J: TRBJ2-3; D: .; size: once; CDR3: CASSLLGPGDTQYF; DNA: TGTGCCAGCAGCTTATTGGGTCCCGGGGATACGCAGTATTTT
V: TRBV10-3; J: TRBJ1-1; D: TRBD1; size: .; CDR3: CAISESRGRRARAFF; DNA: TGTGCCATCAGTGAGTCTAGGGGGCGCAGGGCGCGAGCTTTCTTT
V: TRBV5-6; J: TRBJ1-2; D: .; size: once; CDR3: CASSLDRVEDGYTF; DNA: TGTGCCAGCAGCTTGGACAGGGTGGAGGATGGCTACACCTTC
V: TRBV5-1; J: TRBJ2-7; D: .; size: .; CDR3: CASSRSGSYEQYF; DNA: TGCGCCAGCAGTCGCTCGGGGAGCTACGAGCAGTACTTC
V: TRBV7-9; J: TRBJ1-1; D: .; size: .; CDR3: CASSWARAGWTEAFF; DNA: TGTGCCAGCAGCTGGGCGCGGGCGGGGTGGACTGAAGCTTTCTTT
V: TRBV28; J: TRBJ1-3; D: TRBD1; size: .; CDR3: CASSDGTVSGNTIYF; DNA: TGTGCCAGCAGCGACGGGACAGTAAGCGGAAACACCATATATTTT
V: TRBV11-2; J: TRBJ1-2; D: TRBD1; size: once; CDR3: CASSGPGQNYGYTF; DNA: TGTGCCAGCAGCGGACCGGGACAGAACTATGGCTACACCTTC